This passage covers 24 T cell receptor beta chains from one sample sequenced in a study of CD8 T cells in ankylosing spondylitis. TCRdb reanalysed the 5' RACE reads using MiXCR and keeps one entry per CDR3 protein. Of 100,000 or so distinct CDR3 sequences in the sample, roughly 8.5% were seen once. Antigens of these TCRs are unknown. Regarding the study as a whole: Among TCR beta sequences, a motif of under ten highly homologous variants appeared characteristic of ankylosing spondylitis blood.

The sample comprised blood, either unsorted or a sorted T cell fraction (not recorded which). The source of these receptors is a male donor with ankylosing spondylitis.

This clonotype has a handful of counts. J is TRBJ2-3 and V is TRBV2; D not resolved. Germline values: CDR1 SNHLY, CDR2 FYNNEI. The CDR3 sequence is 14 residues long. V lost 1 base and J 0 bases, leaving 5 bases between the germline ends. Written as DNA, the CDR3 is TGTGCCAGCAGTGAAGACAGTAGCACAGATACGCAGTATTTT. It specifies CASSEDSSTDTQYF.

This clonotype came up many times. CDR3 region: CASRAGLQETQYF. The CDR3 nucleotides read TGCGCCAGCAGGGCGGGATTACAAGAGACCCAGTACTTC. The V gene is TRBV4-1, the J gene TRBJ2-5; possibly TRBD2 for D (6 bases). Germline assignment: CDR1 MGHRA and CDR2 YSYEKL. Trimming removed 6 bases at V and 2 bases at J, with 10 bases between. The CDR3 loop spans 13 amino acids.

CDR3 in amino acids: CASSSWVLQDENEQFF. The CDR3 DNA reads TGTGCCAGCAGCAGTTGGGTCCTACAGGACGAGAATGAGCAGTTCTTC. The chain combines TRBV5-6 with TRBJ2-1; TRBD1 is a possible D gene (5 bases). The CDR3 totals 16 residues. The V end lost 4 bases, the J end lost 7 bases, and 21 bases lay between the germline ends. CDR1 and CDR2 from the germline V gene are SGHDT and YYEEEE.

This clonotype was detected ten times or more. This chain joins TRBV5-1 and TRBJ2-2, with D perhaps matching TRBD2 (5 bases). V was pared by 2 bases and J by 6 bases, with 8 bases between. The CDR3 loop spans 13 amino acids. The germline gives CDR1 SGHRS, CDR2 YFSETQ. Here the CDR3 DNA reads TGCGCCAGCAGCTTAGCGGTCCCCGGGGAGCTGTTTTTT. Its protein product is CASSLAVPGELFF.

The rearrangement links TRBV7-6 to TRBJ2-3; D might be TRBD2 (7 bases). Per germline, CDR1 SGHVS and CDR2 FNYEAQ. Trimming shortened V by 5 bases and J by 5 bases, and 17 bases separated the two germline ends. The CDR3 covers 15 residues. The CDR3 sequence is CASSRLGGGEDTQYF. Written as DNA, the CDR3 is TGTGCCAGCAGCCGTCTAGGGGGGGGGGAAGATACGCAGTATTTT.

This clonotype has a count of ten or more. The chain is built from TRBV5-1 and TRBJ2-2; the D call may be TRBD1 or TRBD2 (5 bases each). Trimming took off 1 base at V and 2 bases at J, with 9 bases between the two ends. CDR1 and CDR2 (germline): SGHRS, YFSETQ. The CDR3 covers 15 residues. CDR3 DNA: TGCGCCAGCAGCTTGAGGGACCAAAACACCGGGGAGCTGTTTTTT. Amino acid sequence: CASSLRDQNTGELFF. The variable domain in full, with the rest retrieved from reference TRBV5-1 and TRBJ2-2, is KAGVTQTPRYLIKTRGQQVTLSCSPISGHRSVSWYQQTPGQGLQFLFEYFSETQRNKGNFPGRFSGRQFSNSRSEMNVSTLELGDSALYLCASSLRDQNTGELFFGEGSRLTVL.

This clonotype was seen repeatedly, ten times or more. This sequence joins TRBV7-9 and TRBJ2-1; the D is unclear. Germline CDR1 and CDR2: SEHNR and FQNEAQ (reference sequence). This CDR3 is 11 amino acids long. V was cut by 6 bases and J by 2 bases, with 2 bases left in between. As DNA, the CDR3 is TGTGCCAGCAGGGCCTACAATGAGCAGTTCTTC. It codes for CASRAYNEQFF.

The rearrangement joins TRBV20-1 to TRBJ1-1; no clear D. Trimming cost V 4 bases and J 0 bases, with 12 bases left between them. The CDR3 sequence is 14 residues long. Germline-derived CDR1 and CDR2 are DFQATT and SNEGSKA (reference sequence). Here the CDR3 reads CSATSELMNTEAFF. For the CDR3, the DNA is TGCAGTGCTACCTCGGAGCTCATGAACACTGAAGCTTTCTTT.

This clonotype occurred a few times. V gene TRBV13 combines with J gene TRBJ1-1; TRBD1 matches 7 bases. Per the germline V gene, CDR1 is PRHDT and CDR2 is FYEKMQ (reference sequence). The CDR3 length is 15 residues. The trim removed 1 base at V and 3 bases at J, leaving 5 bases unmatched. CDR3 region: CASSLVQGRDTEAFF. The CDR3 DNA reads TGTGCCAGCAGCTTAGTACAGGGGAGGGACACTGAAGCTTTCTTT.

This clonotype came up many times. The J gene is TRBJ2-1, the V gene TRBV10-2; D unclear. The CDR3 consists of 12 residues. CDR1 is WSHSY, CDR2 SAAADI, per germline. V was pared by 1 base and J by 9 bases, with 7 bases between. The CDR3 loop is CASSEWGPEQFF. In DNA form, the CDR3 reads TGCGCCAGCAGTGAGTGGGGTCCTGAGCAGTTCTTC.

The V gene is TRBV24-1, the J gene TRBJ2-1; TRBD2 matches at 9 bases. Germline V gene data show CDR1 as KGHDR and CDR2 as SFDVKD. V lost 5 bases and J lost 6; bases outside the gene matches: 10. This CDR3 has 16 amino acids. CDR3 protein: CATSGVTSGSPNEQFF. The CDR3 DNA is TGTGCCACCAGTGGGGTAACTAGCGGGTCCCCCAATGAGCAGTTCTTC.

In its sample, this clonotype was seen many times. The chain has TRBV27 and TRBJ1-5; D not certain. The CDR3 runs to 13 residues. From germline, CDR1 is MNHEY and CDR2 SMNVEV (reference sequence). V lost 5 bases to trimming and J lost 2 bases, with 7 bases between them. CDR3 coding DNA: TGTGCCAGCAGTGTTGAGGGCAATCAGCCCCAGCATTTT. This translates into CASSVEGNQPQHF.

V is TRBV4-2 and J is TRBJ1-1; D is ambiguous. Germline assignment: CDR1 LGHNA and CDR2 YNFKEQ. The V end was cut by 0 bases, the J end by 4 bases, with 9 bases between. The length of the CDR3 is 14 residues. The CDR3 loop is CASSQDLGFTEAFF. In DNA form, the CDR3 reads TGTGCCAGCAGCCAAGATCTGGGTTTCACTGAAGCTTTCTTT.

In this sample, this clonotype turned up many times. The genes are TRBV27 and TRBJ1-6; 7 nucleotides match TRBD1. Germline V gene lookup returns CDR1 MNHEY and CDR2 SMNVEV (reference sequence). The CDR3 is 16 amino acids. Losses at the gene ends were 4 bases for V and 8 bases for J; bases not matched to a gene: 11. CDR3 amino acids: CASSSGQAPNDSPLHF. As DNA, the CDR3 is TGTGCCAGCAGTTCCGGACAGGCCCCCAACGATTCACCCCTCCACTTT.

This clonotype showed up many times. The chain's CDR3 is CASGLTSGISDTQYF. CDR3 bases: TGTGCTAGTGGTCTCACGAGCGGGATCTCAGATACGCAGTATTTT. The J gene is TRBJ2-3, the V gene TRBV12-5; TRBD2 agrees at 7 bases. The CDR3 has 15 residues. After removal of 5 bases from V and 4 bases from J, the junction contained 9 bases not matched to a gene. The germline V gene encodes CDR1 LGHNT and CDR2 FRNRAP.

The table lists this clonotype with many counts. The CDR3 DNA reads TGCAGCGTGGACAGGGGGGTGGACGAGCAGTACTTC. As protein: CSVDRGVDEQYF. J is TRBJ2-7 and V is TRBV29-1; 10 bases are a match to TRBD1. The germline V gene has CDR1 SQVTM and CDR2 ANQGSEA. V lost 6 bases and J lost 5; bases outside the gene matches: 4. There are 12 residues in the CDR3.

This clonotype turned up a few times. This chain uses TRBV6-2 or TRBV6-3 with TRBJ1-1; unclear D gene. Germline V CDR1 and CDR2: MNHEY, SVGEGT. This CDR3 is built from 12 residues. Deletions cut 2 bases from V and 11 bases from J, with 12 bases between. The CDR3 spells CASSYAPPGAFF. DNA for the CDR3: TGTGCCAGCAGTTACGCCCCTCCCGGGGCTTTCTTT.

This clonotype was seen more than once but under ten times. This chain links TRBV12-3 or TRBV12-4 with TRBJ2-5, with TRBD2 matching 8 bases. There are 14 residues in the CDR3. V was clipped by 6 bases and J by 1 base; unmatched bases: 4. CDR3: CASSHGLAQETQYF. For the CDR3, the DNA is TGTGCCAGCAGCCACGGACTAGCCCAAGAGACCCAGTACTTC.

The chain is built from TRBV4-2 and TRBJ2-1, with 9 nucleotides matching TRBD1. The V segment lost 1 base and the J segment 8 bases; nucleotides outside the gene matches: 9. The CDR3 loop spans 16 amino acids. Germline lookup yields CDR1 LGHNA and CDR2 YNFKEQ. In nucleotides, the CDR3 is TGTGCCAGCAGCCAAGGACAGGGGGAAGGATTCGATGAGCAGTTCTTC. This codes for CASSQGQGEGFDEQFF.

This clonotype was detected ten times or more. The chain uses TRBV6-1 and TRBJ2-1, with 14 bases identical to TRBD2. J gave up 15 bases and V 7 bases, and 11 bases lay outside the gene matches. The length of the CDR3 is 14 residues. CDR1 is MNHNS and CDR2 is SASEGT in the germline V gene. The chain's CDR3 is CASNPGLAGGTLFF. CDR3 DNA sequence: TGTGCCAGCAACCCTGGACTAGCGGGAGGAACACTGTTCTTC.

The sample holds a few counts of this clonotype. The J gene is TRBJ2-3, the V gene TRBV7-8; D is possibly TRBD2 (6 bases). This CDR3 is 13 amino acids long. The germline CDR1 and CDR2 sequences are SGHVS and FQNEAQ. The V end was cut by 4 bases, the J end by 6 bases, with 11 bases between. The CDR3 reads CASSSGGSDTQYF. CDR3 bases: TGTGCCAGCAGCTCCGGGGGATCCGATACGCAGTATTTT.

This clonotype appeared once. The CDR3 reads CASSLQQGARAEAFF. DNA for the CDR3: TGTGCCAGCAGTCTCCAACAGGGGGCGCGGGCTGAAGCTTTCTTT. This chain uses TRBV27 with TRBJ1-1; 9 positions match TRBD1. The length of the CDR3 is 15 residues. Germline assignment: CDR1 MNHEY and CDR2 SMNVEV (reference sequence). J lost 6 bases, V lost 5 bases, and 10 bases had no gene match.

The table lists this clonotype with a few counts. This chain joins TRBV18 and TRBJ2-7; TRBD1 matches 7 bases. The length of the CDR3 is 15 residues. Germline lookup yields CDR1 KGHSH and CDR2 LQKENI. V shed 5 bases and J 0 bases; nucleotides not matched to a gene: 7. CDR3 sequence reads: CASSVTGENSYEQYF. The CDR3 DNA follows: TGTGCCAGCTCAGTCACAGGGGAAAACTCCTACGAGCAGTACTTC.

DNA for the CDR3: TGCAGTGCGGAGGGACAGACCCAAGAGACCCAGTACTTC. This encodes CSAEGQTQETQYF. The genes are TRBV20-1 and TRBJ2-5; D is perhaps TRBD1 (7 bases). Trimming stripped 6 bases from V and 1 base from J, with 12 bases between. CDR1 and CDR2 from the germline V gene are DFQATT and SNEGSKA (reference sequence). This CDR3 has 13 amino acids.